The T cell receptor (beta chain) under discussion was sequenced for a study of blood T cells in healthy people across ages (dated by TCRdb to between 2014 and 2017). Notes on the research overall: In model experiments, roughly one uniquely barcoded TCR beta cDNA molecule per two T cells was captured by template switching. To avoid experimental bias, donors of different ages were distributed randomly across sequencing lanes. For two donors (one aged 18 to 29 and one aged 80 or older), the study analyzed two additional independent replicas of 1 million unique cDNA reads from the same blood draw. The study measured age-related changes in TCR beta repertoire diversity using deep sequencing normalized with unique cDNA molecular identifiers. Donors were grouped into four age groups: young (average roughly 15 years), middle-aged (less than 40), aged (roughly 67) and long-lived (approximately 82).

Libraries were made using 5' RACE. The sequencing machine was an Illumina HiSeq 2500. The second PCR ran for about 6 to 12 cycles and used a J-beta primer mix along with a sample-barcoded 5' primer. A unique molecular identifier was introduced onto each TCR beta cDNA molecule by a template-switch 5' adaptor carrying 12 random nucleotides. Each sample yielded at least 2.5 million CDR3-containing paired-end reads. All of the RNA was converted into first-strand cDNA using the Mint cDNA synthesis kit, with a TRBC-specific oligonucleotide serving as the primer. Following uracil-DNA glycosylase treatment, a first 18-cycle PCR with universal primers M1SS and BC2_uni_R was performed on all cDNA. The published analysis was carried out like this. Normalization of each sample was performed by random selection of 1 million high-quality reads, each carrying a distinct molecular identifier. Instead of being binned into consensus sequences, reads with shared molecular identifiers were discarded. MiTCR, with a Q25 quality threshold and the strictest error-elimination algorithm, was used for CDR3 identification, clonotype clustering and error correction. Lower-bound total TCR beta diversity was estimated with a nonparametric unseen species model using Euler transformation. The raw public data were reprocessed by TCRdb itself: fastp quality trimming at Q25, MiXCR clonotype calling, in-frame beta chains only. Merged by CDR3 protein, the rows form single entries marked with the most common genes and DNA. The V and J calls were determined by TCRdb, not by the authors. The sample yields fewer than 1,000,000 distinct CDR3 sequences; about 45% were counted once. The ten largest make up around 18% of the sample.

This clonotype was seen a few times. Its recognized antigen is unknown. Base qualities are missing; no much larger clone stands one base away. General study outcomes and caveats: The percentage of naive T cells measured by flow cytometry correlated strongly with observed TCR beta diversity. Because profiling used bulk unsorted PBMCs, naive and antigen-experienced compartments could not be compared conclusively. The long-lived group showed more naive CD4+ T cells, fewer expanded clones and increased TCR diversity than the aged group, suggesting age selection. Observed TCR beta diversity per million T cells fell roughly linearly with age, and a significant reduction was already apparent by age roughly 40. Because donor CMV infection status was unknown, age-related changes in expanded clonotypes were potentially confounded. Total diversity estimates from one million sequenced T cells were considered lower bounds and underestimates.

The roughly 39 donors, aged about 6 to 95 years, were systemically healthy Caucasian individuals from Russia. Each donor gave roughly 11 milliliters of peripheral blood, drawn into EDTA-treated Vacutainer tubes. Ficoll-Paque density-gradient centrifugation was used to isolate PBMCs, with at least 6 million obtained per sample. Trizol reagent was used to extract total RNA from PBMCs, with at least 5.5 micrograms per sample. For every donor, flow cytometry on a PBMC aliquot measured the percentage of naive CD45RAhigh/CD27high T cells. The trim is 7 bases for V and 0 bases for J, with a gap of 10 bases between the germline ends. The CDR3 measures 14 amino acids from cysteine to phenylalanine. The CDR3 DNA has 42 bases and is translated from base 1. CDR1 MNHNS and CDR2 SASEGT were looked up in the germline V gene.

Material: blood. The receptor chain draws on TRBV6-1 and TRBJ2-1, with the identity of the D gene unclear. This receptor was taken from a man older than 75 in good health. This receptor carries the CDR3 CASILAYSYNEQFF. The sequenced DNA is TGTGCCAGCATTCTGGCGTACTCCTACAATGAGCAGTTCTTC.